Shown below are 7 T cell receptor beta chains from a single sample sequenced in a study of blood T cell repertoires in COVID-19. Measured with immunoSEQ multiplex PCR; TCRdb has only the in-frame clones, and not every one. The data hold approximately 300,000 clones, with 75% to 90% observed a single time. Sequencing was carried out using PBMCs or T cells enriched from blood (not recorded which). These receptors were collected from a man aged 60-69 years who had recovered from COVID-19.

The rearrangement joins TRBV21-1 to TRBJ2-1; TRBD2 reflects the table's D call only, with no check against the DNA. TRBV21-1 is annotated as a pseudogene. The CDR3 runs 20 residues. The CDR3 loop reads CASSKAKLGLQGYLYNEQFF. The CDR3 coding sequence is TGTGCCAGCAGCAAAGCGAAGTTGGGACTACAAGGATACCTCTACAATGAGCAGTTCTTC.

This chain uses TRBV6-6 with TRBJ2-2; a possible D gene is TRBD2 (5 bases). The CDR3 sequence is 15 residues long. Trimming shortened V by 6 bases and J by 2 bases, and 13 bases separated the two germline ends. CDR1 and CDR2 (germline): MNHNY, SVGAGI (reference sequence). The CDR3: CASSRKTTNTGELFF. Written as DNA, the CDR3 is TGTGCCAGCAGCCGCAAGACTACTAACACCGGGGAGCTGTTTTTT.

The genes are TRBV28 and TRBJ1-1; D remains ambiguous. Germline values: CDR1 MDHEN, CDR2 SYDVKM. This CDR3 has 16 amino acids. Trimming stripped 4 bases from V and 1 base from J, with 16 bases between. CDR3 in DNA: TGTGCCAGCAGTTCATACCGAGTCCACAGGAACACTGAAGCTTTCTTT. It specifies CASSSYRVHRNTEAFF.

The CDR3 here is CASSRTGNTEAFF. In nucleotides, the CDR3 is TGTGCCAGTAGTCGAACGGGGAACACTGAAGCTTTCTTT. This chain joins TRBV19 and TRBJ1-1; no clear D gene. Germline V gene lookup returns CDR1 LNHDA and CDR2 SQIVND (reference sequence). The CDR3 consists of 13 residues. Trimming left V 5 bases short and J 1 base short, with 8 bases between.

For the CDR3, the DNA is TGTGCCAGAGGTCCAAGGGGGGGAGTCTACAATGAGCAGTTCTTC. This translates into CARGPRGGVYNEQFF. This chain joins TRBV2 and TRBJ2-1, with a possible D match to TRBD2 (7 bases). The V and J ends lost 9 bases and 3 bases respectively, with 18 bases between them. The CDR3 covers 15 residues. Germline V gene data show CDR1 as SNHLY and CDR2 as FYNNEI.

The chain carries TRBV7-9 and TRBJ2-7; maybe TRBD2 (8 bases). Germline V gives CDR1 SEHNR, CDR2 FQNEAQ (reference sequence). The V gene lost 5 bases and the J gene lost 7 bases, with 18 bases spanning the gap. The CDR3 runs 14 residues. CDR3 sequence reads: CASSREGAPGEQYF. CDR3 coding DNA: TGTGCCAGCAGCCGGGAGGGGGCTCCTGGTGAGCAGTACTTC.

CDR3 in amino acids: CASSRQREGPADTQYF. CDR3 coding DNA: TGCGCCAGCAGCCGTCAGCGGGAGGGCCCTGCAGATACGCAGTATTTT. This chain uses TRBV4-3 with TRBJ2-3; 10 positions match TRBD2. V trimming: 4 bases; J trimming: 4 bases; junction bases outside the gene matches: 8. Per the germline V gene, CDR1 is LGHNA and CDR2 is YSLEER. CDR3 length: 16 residues.